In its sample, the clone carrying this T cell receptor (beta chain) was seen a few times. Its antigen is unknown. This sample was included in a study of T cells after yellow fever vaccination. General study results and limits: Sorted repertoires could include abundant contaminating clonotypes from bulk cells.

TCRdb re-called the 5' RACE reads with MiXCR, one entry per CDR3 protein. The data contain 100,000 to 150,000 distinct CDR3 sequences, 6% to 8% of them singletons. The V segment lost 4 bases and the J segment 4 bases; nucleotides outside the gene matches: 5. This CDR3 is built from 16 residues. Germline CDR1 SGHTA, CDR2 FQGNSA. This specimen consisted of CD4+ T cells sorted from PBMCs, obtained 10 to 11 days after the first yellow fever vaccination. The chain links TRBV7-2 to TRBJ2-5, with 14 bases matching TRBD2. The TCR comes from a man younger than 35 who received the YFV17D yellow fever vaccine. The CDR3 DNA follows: TGTGCCAGCAGCTCGACTAGCGGGGGGGCGGTAGAGACCCAGTACTTC. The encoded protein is CASSSTSGGAVETQYF.